The T cell receptor (beta chain) under discussion was sequenced for a study of CD8+ T cells in alopecia areata. Study-level points and caveats: Both scalp clonality and the expanded CD8+ clones among the top 100 showed a significant decrease with tofacitinib.

Isolated RNA was reverse transcribed into cDNA used as the sequencing template. TCRdb keeps only in-frame clones here, not all; method: immunoSEQ multiplex PCR. In the table there are around 100,000 clones, around 60% of which are singletons. Treatment here: oral pan-JAK inhibitor, 5-10 mg twice daily. Specimens obtained from alopecia areata patients comprised lesional scalp punch biopsies and peripheral blood. Regarding this clone: What it recognizes is unknown.

Germline V gene lookup returns CDR1 MNHEY and CDR2 SMNVEV (reference sequence). The CDR3 is 14 amino acids. V shed 7 bases and J shed 4 bases, with 11 bases lying between them. The input for sequencing was CD8+ T cells sorted from blood, taken at approximately week 55, from a patient treated with tofacitinib. The sequence was collected from a human donor with alopecia areata. The genes are TRBV27 and TRBJ2-6, with unresolved D. This chain's CDR3 is CASMVAPGANVLTF. CDR3 DNA sequence: TGTGCCAGCATGGTGGCGCCCGGGGCCAACGTCCTGACTTTC. Full variable domain (remainder filled in from reference TRBV27 and TRBJ2-6): EAQVTQNPRYLITVTGKKLTVTCSQNMNHEYMSWYRQDPGLGLRQIYYSMNVEVTDKGDVPEGYKVSRKEKRNFPLILESPSPNQTSLYFCASMVAPGANVLTFGAGSRLTVL.